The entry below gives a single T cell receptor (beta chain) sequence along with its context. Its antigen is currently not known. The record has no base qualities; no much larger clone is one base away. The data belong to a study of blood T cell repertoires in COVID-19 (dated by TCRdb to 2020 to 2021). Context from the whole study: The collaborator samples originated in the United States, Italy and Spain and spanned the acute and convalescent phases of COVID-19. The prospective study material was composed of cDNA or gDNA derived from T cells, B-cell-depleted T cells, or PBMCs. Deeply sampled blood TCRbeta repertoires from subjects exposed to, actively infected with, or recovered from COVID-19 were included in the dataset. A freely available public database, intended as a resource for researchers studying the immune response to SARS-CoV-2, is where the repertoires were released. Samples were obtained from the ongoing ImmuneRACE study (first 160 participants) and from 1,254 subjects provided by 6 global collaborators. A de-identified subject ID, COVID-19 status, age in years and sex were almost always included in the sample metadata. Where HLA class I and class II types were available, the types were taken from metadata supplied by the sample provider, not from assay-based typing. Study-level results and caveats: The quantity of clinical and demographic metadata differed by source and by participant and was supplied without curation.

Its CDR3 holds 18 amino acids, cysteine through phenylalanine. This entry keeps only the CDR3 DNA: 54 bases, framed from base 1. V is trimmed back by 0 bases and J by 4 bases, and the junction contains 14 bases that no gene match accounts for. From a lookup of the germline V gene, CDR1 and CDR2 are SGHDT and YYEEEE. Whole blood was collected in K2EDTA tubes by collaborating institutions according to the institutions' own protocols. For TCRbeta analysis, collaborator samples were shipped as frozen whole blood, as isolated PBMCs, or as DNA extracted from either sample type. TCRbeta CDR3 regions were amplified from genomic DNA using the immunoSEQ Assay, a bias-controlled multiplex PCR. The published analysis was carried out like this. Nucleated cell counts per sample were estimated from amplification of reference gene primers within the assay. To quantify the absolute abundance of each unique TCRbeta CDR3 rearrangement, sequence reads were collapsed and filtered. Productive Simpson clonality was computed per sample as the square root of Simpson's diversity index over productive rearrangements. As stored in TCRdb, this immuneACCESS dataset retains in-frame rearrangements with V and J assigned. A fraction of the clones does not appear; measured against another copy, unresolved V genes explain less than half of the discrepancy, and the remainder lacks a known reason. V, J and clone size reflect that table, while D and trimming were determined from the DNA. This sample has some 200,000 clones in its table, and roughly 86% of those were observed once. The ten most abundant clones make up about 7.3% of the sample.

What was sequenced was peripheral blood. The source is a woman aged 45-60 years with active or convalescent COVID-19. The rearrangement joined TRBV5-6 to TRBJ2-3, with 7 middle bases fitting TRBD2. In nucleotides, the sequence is TGTGCCAGCAGCTTGGATAACGGCGGGGGTTTGCGGGCAGATACGCAGTATTTT. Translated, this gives CASSLDNGGGLRADTQYF.